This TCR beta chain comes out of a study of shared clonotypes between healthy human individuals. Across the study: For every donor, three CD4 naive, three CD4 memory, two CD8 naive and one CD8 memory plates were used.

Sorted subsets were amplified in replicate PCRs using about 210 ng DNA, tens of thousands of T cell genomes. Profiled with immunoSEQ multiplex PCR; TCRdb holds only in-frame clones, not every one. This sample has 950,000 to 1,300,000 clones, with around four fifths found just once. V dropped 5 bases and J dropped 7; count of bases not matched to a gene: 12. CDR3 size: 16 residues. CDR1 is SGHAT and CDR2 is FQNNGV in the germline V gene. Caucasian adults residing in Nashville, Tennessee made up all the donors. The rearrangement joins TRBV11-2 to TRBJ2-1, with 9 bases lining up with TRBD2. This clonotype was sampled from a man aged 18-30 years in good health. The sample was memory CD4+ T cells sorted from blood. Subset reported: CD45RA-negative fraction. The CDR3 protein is CASSPLAGGPANEQFF. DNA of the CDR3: TGTGCCAGCAGCCCCCTCGCGGGAGGGCCAGCGAATGAGCAGTTCTTC. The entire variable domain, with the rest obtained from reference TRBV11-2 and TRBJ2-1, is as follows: EAGVAQSPRYKIIEKRQSVAFWCNPISGHATLYWYQQILGQGPKLLIQFQNNGVVDDSQLPKDRFSAERLKGVDSTLKIQPAKLEDSAVYLCASSPLAGGPANEQFFGPGTRLTVL.